This T cell receptor (beta chain) was captured by sequencing in a study of T-cell reconstitution after alpha-beta-depleted transplantation in children listed by TCRdb under 2016. Regarding the study in general: The study quantitatively tracked T-cell immune reconstitution after TCRalphabeta/CD19-depleted allogeneic hematopoietic cell transplantation in children using TCR repertoire profiling.

The receptor library was made with PCR. Sequencing was carried out with an Illumina HiSeq 2500. To normalize quantification of the TCRbeta repertoire, the TCR libraries were built with molecular barcoding that relied on unique molecular identifiers. In TCRdb, the public reads were trimmed at Q25 with fastp and aligned with MiXCR, with productive beta chains retained. Here each entry gathers all rows of one CDR3 protein and keeps the most common genes and DNA. The sample table holds fewer than 1 million distinct CDR3 sequences, of which about 15% were seen once. Around 4.5% of the sample lies in the top ten. Results and caveats for the whole study, not just this receptor: In some patients, the high TCRbeta diversity seen at day 60 was put down to recipient T cells and intrathymic progenitors that had survived conditioning. The frequencies of hyperexpanded clones fell over the following months, and after one year, T-cell counts and TCRbeta diversity were mostly attributed to newly produced T cells. About two months after transplant, the apparently early recovery of alphabetaT-cell counts reportedly depended on just several hundred clones that had expanded rapidly and came from non-depleted graft cells.

Measured from the cysteine to the phenylalanine, the CDR3 is 18 residues long. Only the CDR3 part of the read is kept: 54 bases, read in frame from the first base. From the germline V gene (reference sequence), CDR1 is MNHEY and CDR2 is SMNVEV. V trim: 5 bases; J trim: 7 bases; unmatched bases: 19. This specimen's treatment or condition label, interpreted: allogeneic hematopoietic cell transplantation with graft depleted of TCRalphabeta T cells and CD19 B cells. The children who served as transplant recipients had been given grafts of TCRalphabeta/CD19-depleted allogeneic hematopoietic cells. For this clonotype: Its antigen remains unidentified. The input lacks base qualities; no much larger clone sits a single base away.

The chain employs TRBV27 and TRBJ2-3; TRBD2 aligns with 9 central bases. Sequencing was performed on PBMCs, mostly from graft donor cells, taken 360 days after TCRalphabeta/CD19-depleted stem cell transplant. This clonotype was obtained from a male patient aged 10-17 years who had a stem cell transplant for acute lymphoblastic leukemia, so the T cells may come from the graft donor. The CDR3 has the sequence CASSPSGAGLADGYTQYF. The DNA sequence is given as TGTGCCAGCAGTCCATCGGGGGCGGGACTAGCCGACGGGTATACGCAGTATTTT.